This T cell receptor (beta chain) came from a study of technical replicates of blood from a few donors. The CDR3 extends over 13 amino acids. Per the germline V gene, CDR1 is SGHNT and CDR2 is YYREEE (reference sequence). V was cut by 6 bases and J by 1 base, with 11 bases left in between. TCRdb's table, derived via immunoSEQ multiplex PCR, lists solely in-frame clones and lacks some. The sample records more than 65,000 clones, approximately 88% being singletons. The source material was PBMCs. V usage is TRBV5-4 and J usage is TRBJ2-7; tentative D call: TRBD2 (6 bases). This TCR was recovered from a human donor in good health. Some clones in this sample may be carry-over from other donors' samples. As DNA, the CDR3 is TGTGCCAGCAAGGTGGGAGGTTCCTACGAGCAGTACTTC. The encoded protein is CASKVGGSYEQYF.